These 22 T cell receptor beta chains were sequenced from one sample in a study of T cells in Graves' hyperthyroidism and ophthalmopathy. Amplification targeted TCR beta CDR3 regions from RNA transcripts. Using the HTBI primer set, a first-round RT-PCR was run on the TCR CDR3. TCRdb reprocessed the multiplex PCR reads with MiXCR, giving one entry per CDR3 protein. The table lists approximately 500,000 distinct CDR3 sequences, 35% to 55% of them singletons. The material sequenced was peripheral blood or thyroid tissue (not recorded which). The receptors stem from a woman between 18 and 30 years old with Graves' hyperthyroidism.

J is TRBJ2-7 and V is TRBV24-1, with D unresolved. Looked up from germline, CDR1 is KGHDR and CDR2 is SFDVKD. Trimming took off 6 bases at V and 2 bases at J, with 13 bases between the two ends. The CDR3 length is 14 residues. This CDR3 is CATSSPGPTYEQYF. CDR3 nucleotide sequence: TGTGCCACCAGTTCCCCCGGGCCAACCTACGAGCAGTACTTC.

This clonotype was picked up a small number of times. This chain links TRBV18 with TRBJ2-7; no firm D call. Germline CDR1 reads KGHSH; CDR2 reads LQKENI. V shed 5 bases and J shed 5 bases, with 19 bases lying between them. There are 15 residues in the CDR3. The CDR3 DNA sequence: TGTGCCAGCTCATTTTCTAGACTGACCTTCCACGAGCAGTACTTC. Its translation is CASSFSRLTFHEQYF. Complete variable domain (other parts from reference TRBV18 and TRBJ2-7): NAGVMQNPRHLVRRRGQEARLRCSPMKGHSHVYWYRQLPEEGLKFMVYLQKENIIDESGMPKERFSAEFPKEGPSILRIQQVVRGDSAAYFCASSFSRLTFHEQYFGPGTRLTVT.

This clonotype was observed at least ten times. The chain uses TRBV20-1 and TRBJ2-7; D is unclear. The CDR3 runs to 15 residues. CDR1 is DFQATT, CDR2 SNEGSKA, per germline (reference sequence). V was clipped by 0 bases and J by 0 bases, with 12 bases between them. The CDR3 protein is CSARDSMRSSYEQYF. DNA for the CDR3: TGCAGTGCTAGAGACTCAATGAGGAGCTCCTACGAGCAGTACTTC.

This clonotype was detected a few times. This chain's CDR3 is CASSPNSGELFF. The DNA for the CDR3 is TGTGCCAGCTCACCGAACAGTGGAGAACTGTTTTTT. The chain joins TRBV7-2 to TRBJ2-2; no clear D. Trimming took off 8 bases at V and 14 bases at J, with 18 bases between the two ends. CDR1 and CDR2 (germline): SGHTA, FQGNSA. The CDR3 contains 12 residues.

The genes are TRBV12-3 or TRBV12-4 and TRBJ1-1; a possible D gene is TRBD1 (5 bases). Deletions cut 6 bases from V and 11 bases from J, with 16 bases between. The CDR3 contains 12 residues. The CDR3 sequence: CASSWDAVGAFF. In DNA, the CDR3 is TGTGCCAGCAGCTGGGACGCCGTAGGGGCTTTCTTT.

This clonotype was picked up a small number of times. The genes are TRBV12-3 or TRBV12-4 and TRBJ2-5; 10 positions match TRBD2. The closer fit of TRBJ2-1 to the DNA end suggests the J call may be wrong. The CDR3 runs to 15 residues. The CDR3 protein is CASSPTSGVGNEQFF. DNA for the CDR3: TGTGCCAGCAGCCCAACTAGCGGGGTGGGGAATGAGCAGTTCTTC.

For this clonotype: Germline is not matched at one junction end, which may reflect a read error. The J gene is TRBJ2-7, the V gene TRBV7-7; 8 positions match TRBD1. Germline lookup yields CDR1 SSHAT and CDR2 FNYEAQ (reference sequence). The CDR3 totals 15 residues. The CDR3 DNA sequence: TGTGCTAGCAGCTCGGACAGGGTGAGCTCCTACGAGCAGTACTTC. Its translation is CASSSDRVSSYEQYF.

This rearrangement joins TRBV7-9 to TRBJ2-7; weak D call: TRBD1 (5 bases). CDR3 length: 15 residues. Germline V CDR1 and CDR2: SEHNR, FQNEAQ (reference sequence). Trimming removed 1 base from V and 4 bases from J, with 14 bases in between. The CDR3 region has the DNA TGTGCCAGCAGCTTAGACCACCTGACAGCTTACGAGCAGTACTTC. Protein: CASSLDHLTAYEQYF.

Many counts were recorded for this clonotype. The V call is TRBV19, the J call TRBJ1-2, with D uncertain. This CDR3 contains 14 residues. Germline-derived CDR1 and CDR2 are LNHDA and SQIVND (reference sequence). V lost 6 bases, J lost 3 bases, and 14 bases lay in between. DNA of the CDR3: TGTGCCAGTAGGCGCGGGAGGGATGACTATGGCTACACCTTC. Protein: CASRRGRDDYGYTF.

J is TRBJ1-2 and V is TRBV20-1; 10 bases are shared with TRBD1. There are 14 residues in the CDR3. Germline loops: CDR1 DFQATT, CDR2 SNEGSKA (reference sequence). The junction had 1 base not matched to a gene; V was cut back by 0 bases and J by 3 bases. Here the CDR3 DNA reads TGCAGTGCTAGAGATGGGACAGGGGACTATGGCTACACCTTC. It encodes CSARDGTGDYGYTF.

This clonotype has a count of ten or more. CDR3 amino acids: CASSLRGRAWGQPQHF. The CDR3 bases are TGTGCCAGCAGCTTAAGGGGCAGGGCCTGGGGTCAGCCCCAGCATTTT. The rearrangement links TRBV7-3 to TRBJ1-5, with D tentatively TRBD1 (5 bases). Trimming removed 1 base from V and 6 bases from J, with 16 bases in between. Germline values: CDR1 SGHTA, CDR2 FQGTGA. The CDR3 has 16 residues.

Details on this clonotype: Since a much larger clone is just one base distant, this may be a read error. Without the conserved terminal phenylalanine or tryptophan, this CDR3 likely stems from a read error. The chain is built from TRBV12-3 or TRBV12-4 and TRBJ1-5; a possible D gene is TRBD1 (6 bases). The CDR3 runs to 15 residues. V lost 6 bases and J lost 0, with 12 bases in between. This CDR3 reads CASRDGQFSNQPQHL. DNA for the CDR3: TGTGCCAGCAGGGACGGACAGTTTAGCAATCAGCCCCAGCATCTT.

This clonotype came up many times. DNA of the CDR3: TGTGCCAGCAGCTTGGCCAAGGCCAAAATGAACACTGAAGCTTTCTTT. Encoded protein: CASSLAKAKMNTEAFF. This rearrangement joins TRBV5-8 to TRBJ1-1; no firm D call. Trimming shortened V by 0 bases and J by 0 bases, and 12 bases separated the two germline ends. CDR1 is SGHTS and CDR2 is YDEGEE in the germline V gene. The length of the CDR3 is 16 residues.

This clonotype was observed a few times. The J gene is TRBJ1-2, the V gene TRBV11-3; perhaps TRBD1 as D (6 bases). V lost 0 bases to trimming and J lost 7 bases, with 12 bases between them. CDR1 and CDR2 (germline): SGHNT, YENEEA. CDR3 size: 14 residues. The CDR3 DNA is TGTGCCAGCAGCTTAGATGCAGGGGTGTCTGGCTACACCTTC. Translating it yields CASSLDAGVSGYTF.

To note about this clonotype: A much larger clone is a single base away; this may be a read error. The chain uses TRBV7-8 and TRBJ1-1, with D possibly TRBD1 on 5 matching bases. The germline V gene has CDR1 SGHVS and CDR2 FQNEAQ. The CDR3 runs 15 residues. The DNA for the CDR3 is TGTGCCAGCAGCACAGTGTTGAGGGGTGGTACTGAAGCTTCCTTT. It translates to CASSTVLRGGTEASF.

Of note for this clonotype: Being one base from a much bigger clone, this may be a read error. V gene TRBV6-1 combines with J gene TRBJ2-5; D is possibly TRBD1 or TRBD2 (5 bases each). The CDR3 contains 14 residues. The V end lost 3 bases, the J end lost 7 bases, and 15 bases lay between the germline ends. Looked up from germline, CDR1 is MNHNS and CDR2 is SASEGT. The CDR3 DNA sequence: TGTGCCAGCAGTGAGGGGGACCCGGACGGGACCCAGTACTTC. Protein sequence: CASSEGDPDGTQYF.

The J gene is TRBJ1-2, the V gene TRBV29-1; D not certain. The CDR3 spans 15 residues. The germline CDR1 and CDR2 sequences are SQVTM and ANQGSEA. V gave up 0 bases and J gave up 9 bases, with 20 bases separating them. For the CDR3, the DNA is TGCAGCGTTGAAGAGGACGGTGGAGGGCTCCTCAGCTACACCTTC. Translation gives CSVEEDGGGLLSYTF. Combining the CDR3 with reference TRBV29-1 and TRBJ1-2 gives the whole variable domain SAVISQKPSRDICQRGTSLTIQCQVDSQVTMMFWYRQQPGQSLTLIATANQGSEATYESGFVIDKFPISRPNLTFSTLTVSNMSPEDSSIYLCSVEEDGGGLLSYTFGSGTRLTVV.

V is TRBV29-1 and J is TRBJ1-4; D uncertain. Germline V gene lookup returns CDR1 SQVTM and CDR2 ANQGSEA. Trimming took off 5 bases at V and 2 bases at J, with 12 bases between the two ends. CDR3 length: 14 amino acids. The CDR3 DNA is TGCAGCGTTACCCCGGACGGCACTAATGAAAAACTGTTTTTT. Translated: CSVTPDGTNEKLFF.

This sequence joins TRBV5-8 and TRBJ2-7; D might be TRBD2 (6 bases). Germline CDR1 is SGHTS and CDR2 is YDEGEE. Trimming took off 2 bases at V and 0 bases at J, with 18 bases between the two ends. The CDR3 extends over 17 amino acids. The CDR3 sequence is CASSLITPSASSYEQYF. The CDR3 coding sequence is TGTGCCAGCAGCTTAATCACTCCTAGCGCGAGCTCCTACGAGCAGTACTTC.

As regards this clonotype: The CDR3 ends on some other residue instead of the conserved phenylalanine or tryptophan, so this is likely a read error. The limits of the CDR3 on the DNA are not certain, so only TCRdb's listed CDR3 is given. V is TRBV7-8 and J is TRBJ1-6. The CDR3 is made up of 9 amino acids, end residues included. Germline CDR1 reads SGHVS; CDR2 reads FQNEAQ. This CDR3 is CASSLERAR.

The chain joins TRBV29-1 to TRBJ2-5; TRBD2 aligns across 7 bases. The CDR3 contains 10 residues. V lost 7 bases and J lost 11; bases outside the gene matches: 7. Germline CDR1 and CDR2: SQVTM and ANQGSEA. CDR3 protein: CSGREGEQYF. Here the CDR3 DNA reads TGCAGCGGAAGGGAGGGTGAGCAGTACTTC.

This clonotype was seen more than once but under ten times. The J gene is TRBJ2-5, the V gene TRBV6-6; 8 nucleotides align to TRBD1. J gave up 5 bases and V 2 bases, and 10 bases lay outside the gene matches. The germline CDR1 and CDR2 sequences are MNHNY and SVGAGI (reference sequence). This CDR3 comprises 16 residues. CDR3 sequence: CASSYPTGEAFETQYF. CDR3 DNA sequence: TGTGCCAGCAGTTACCCGACAGGGGAGGCTTTCGAGACCCAGTACTTC.